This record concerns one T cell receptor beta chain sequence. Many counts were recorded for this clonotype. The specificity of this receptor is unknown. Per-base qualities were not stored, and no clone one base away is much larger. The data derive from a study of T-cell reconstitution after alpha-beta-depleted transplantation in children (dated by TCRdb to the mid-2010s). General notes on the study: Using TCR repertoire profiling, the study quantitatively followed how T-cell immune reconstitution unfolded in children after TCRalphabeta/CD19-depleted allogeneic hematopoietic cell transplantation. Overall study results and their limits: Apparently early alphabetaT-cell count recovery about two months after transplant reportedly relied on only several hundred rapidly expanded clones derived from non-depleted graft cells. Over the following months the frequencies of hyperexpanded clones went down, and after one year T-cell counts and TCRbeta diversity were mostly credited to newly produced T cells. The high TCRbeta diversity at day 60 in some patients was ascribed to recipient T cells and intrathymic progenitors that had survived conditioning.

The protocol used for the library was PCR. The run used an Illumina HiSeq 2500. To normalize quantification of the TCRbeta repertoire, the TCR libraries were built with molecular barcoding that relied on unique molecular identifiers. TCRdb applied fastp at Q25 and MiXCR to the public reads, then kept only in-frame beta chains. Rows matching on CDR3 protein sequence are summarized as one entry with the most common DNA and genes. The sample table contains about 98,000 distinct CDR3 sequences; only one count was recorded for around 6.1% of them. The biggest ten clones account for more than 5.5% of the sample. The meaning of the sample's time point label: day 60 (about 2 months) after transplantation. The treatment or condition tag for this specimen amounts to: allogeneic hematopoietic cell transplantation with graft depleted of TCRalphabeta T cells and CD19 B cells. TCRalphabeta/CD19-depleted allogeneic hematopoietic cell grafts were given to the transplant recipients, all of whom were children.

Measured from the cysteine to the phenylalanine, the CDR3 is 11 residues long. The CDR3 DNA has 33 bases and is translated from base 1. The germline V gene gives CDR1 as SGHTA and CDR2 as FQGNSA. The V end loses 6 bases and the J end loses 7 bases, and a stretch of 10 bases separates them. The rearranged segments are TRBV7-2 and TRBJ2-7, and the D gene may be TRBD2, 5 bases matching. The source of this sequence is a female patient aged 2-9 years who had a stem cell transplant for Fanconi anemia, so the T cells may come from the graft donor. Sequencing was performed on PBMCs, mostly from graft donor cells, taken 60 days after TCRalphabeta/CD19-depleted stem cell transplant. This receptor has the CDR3 CASRDTGEQYF. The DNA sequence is TGTGCCAGCAGGGATACGGGAGAGCAGTACTTC.